These 5 T cell receptor beta chains were all obtained from the same sample, sequenced in a study of OX40 agonist ivuxolimab in advanced cancers. This table comes from immunoSEQ multiplex PCR, and its TCRdb copy is limited to in-frame clones, with some not included. The table includes around 90,000 clones, roughly nine tenths detected once. This specimen consisted of CD4+ or CD8+ T cells sorted from blood, obtained in a trial of the OX40 agonist ivuxolimab. The source of these receptors is an adult with an advanced solid tumor such as melanoma, head and neck, liver or kidney cancer.

The genes are TRBV28 and TRBJ2-5; D is unresolved. The J call may be wrong; the DNA end is better matched by TRBJ2-7. The CDR3 totals 12 residues. Germline V lookup: CDR1 MDHEN, CDR2 SYDVKM. The CDR3 here is CATARSSYEQYF. CDR3 coding DNA: TGTGCCACCGCCCGCTCCTCCTACGAGCAGTACTTC.

V is TRBV6-5 and J is TRBJ1-4; TRBD1 matches at 8 bases. After removal of 6 bases from V and 3 bases from J, the junction contained 6 bases not matched to a gene. Germline CDR1 and CDR2: MNHEY and SVGAGI. The CDR3 length is 15 residues. The CDR3 here is CASRVGTGSNEKLFF. CDR3 sequence (DNA): TGTGCCAGCAGGGTCGGGACAGGCTCTAATGAAAAACTGTTTTTT.

The gene calls are TRBV4-2 and TRBJ2-3; 14 bases agree with TRBD2. Germline CDR1 is LGHNA and CDR2 is YNFKEQ. With V trimmed by 4 bases and J by 3 bases, 3 bases remained unmatched. The CDR3 spans 16 residues. The CDR3 loop reads CASSPGLAGATDTQYF. For the CDR3, the DNA is TGTGCCAGCAGCCCGGGACTAGCGGGAGCTACAGATACGCAGTATTTT.

The chain carries TRBV7-2 and TRBJ2-7; no clear D gene. Germline CDR1 reads SGHTA; CDR2 reads FQGNSA. The CDR3 loop spans 14 amino acids. V was cut by 4 bases and J by 6 bases, with 16 bases left in between. The CDR3 loop is CASSSNLPAGEQYF. CDR3 in DNA: TGTGCCAGCAGCTCCAACCTCCCCGCAGGCGAGCAGTACTTC. Filled out from reference TRBV7-2 and TRBJ2-7, the complete variable domain reads GAGVSQSPSNKVTEKGKDVELRCDPISGHTALYWYRQSLGQGLEFLIYFQGNSAPDKSGLPSDRFSAERTGGSVSTLTIQRTQQEDSAVYLCASSSNLPAGEQYFGPGTRLTVT.

The rearrangement uses TRBV5-4 and TRBJ2-7; D perhaps matches TRBD2 (7 bases). Germline lookup yields CDR1 SGHNT and CDR2 YYREEE (reference sequence). The length of the CDR3 is 16 residues. The ends were cut back, 4 bases at V and 7 bases at J, with 24 bases in the middle. The CDR3 DNA is TGTGCCAGCAGCCCTGGGGGGGCCTCATCTAGTTGGGAGCAGTACTTC. Its protein product is CASSPGGASSSWEQYF.